This T cell receptor (beta chain) was sequenced for a study of T cell responses to AZD1222 COVID-19 vaccine. V lost 3 bases, J lost 5 bases, and 13 bases lay in between. The length of the CDR3 is 14 residues. Germline CDR1 is LNHDA and CDR2 is SQIVND (reference sequence). Produced via immunoSEQ multiplex PCR; TCRdb's table is partial and in-frame only. The sample includes 150,000 to 250,000 clones, roughly 92% of them seen just once. This chain links TRBV19 with TRBJ2-5; maybe TRBD1 (6 bases). This specimen consisted of peripheral blood, obtained 28 days after the second AZD1222 dose. This clonotype originated in an adult who received the AZD1222 COVID-19 vaccine. The CDR3 is CASSMARGYETQYF. The CDR3 DNA reads as TGTGCCAGTAGTATGGCGAGGGGGTACGAGACCCAGTACTTC.